This T cell receptor (beta chain) stems from a study of vaccination effects on CD4 cells after COVID-19. Profiling relied on immunoSEQ multiplex PCR, and the TCRdb table lists in-frame clones only, not all of them. The table shows 25,000 to 35,000 clones, with 55% to 75% occurring only once. Per the germline V gene, CDR1 is LNHDA and CDR2 is SQIVND (reference sequence). Trimming removed 0 bases from V and 0 bases from J, with 9 bases in between. The CDR3 loop spans 16 amino acids. The ViraFEST assay expanded antigen-specific CD4+ T cells with viral peptide pools before sequencing. Researchers isolated CD4+ T cells once approximately ten days of culture had elapsed. The cohort was immunized with two doses of either the BNT162b2 or mRNA-1273 vaccine. A note on this clone: The target antigen is unknown.

The J gene is TRBJ1-5, the V gene TRBV19; D remains ambiguous. This TCR derives from a human donor who received a COVID-19 vaccine. The sample in question was CD4+ T cells from PBMCs cultured with HCoV-NL63 spike peptides, obtained after COVID-19 vaccination. CDR3 in DNA: TGTGCCAGTAGTATAGATCCGGGTTATAGCAATCAGCCCCAGCATTTT. Its translation is CASSIDPGYSNQPQHF.